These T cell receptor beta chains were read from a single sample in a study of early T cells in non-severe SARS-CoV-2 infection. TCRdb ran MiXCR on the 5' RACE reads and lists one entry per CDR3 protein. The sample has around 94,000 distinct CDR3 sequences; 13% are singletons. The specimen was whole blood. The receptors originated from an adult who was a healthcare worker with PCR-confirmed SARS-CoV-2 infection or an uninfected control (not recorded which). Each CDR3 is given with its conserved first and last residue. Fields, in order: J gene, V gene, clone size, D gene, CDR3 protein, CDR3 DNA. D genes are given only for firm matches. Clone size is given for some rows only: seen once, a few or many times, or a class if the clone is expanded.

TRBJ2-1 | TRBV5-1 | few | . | CASSLASGHEQFF | TGCGCCAGCAGCTTGGCCTCAGGGCATGAGCAGTTCTTC
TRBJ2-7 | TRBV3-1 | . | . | CASGTRYTYEQYF | TGTGCCAGCGGCACCCGGTACACCTACGAGCAGTACTTC
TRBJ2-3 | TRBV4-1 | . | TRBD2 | CASSQTGLRTDTQYF | TGCGCCAGCAGCCAAACGGGACTACGCACAGATACGCAGTATTTT
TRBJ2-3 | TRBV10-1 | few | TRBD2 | CASSVLALTDTQYF | TGCGCCAGCAGTGTACTAGCGCTGACAGATACGCAGTATTTT
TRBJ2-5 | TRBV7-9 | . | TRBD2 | CASRRLAGYQETQYF | TGTGCCAGCAGAAGACTAGCGGGGTACCAAGAGACCCAGTACTTC
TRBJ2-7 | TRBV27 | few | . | CASSTTSSHEQYF | TGTGCCAGCAGTACTACTAGCAGCCACGAGCAGTACTTC
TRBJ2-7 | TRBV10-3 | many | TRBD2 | CAITDSGRAGEQYF | TGTGCCATCACTGATAGCGGGAGGGCCGGAGAGCAGTACTTC
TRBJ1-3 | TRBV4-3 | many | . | CASSHESSGNTIYF | TGCGCCAGCAGCCATGAAAGCTCTGGAAACACCATATATTTT
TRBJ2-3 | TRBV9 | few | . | CASSVAGFLTDTQYF | TGTGCCAGCAGCGTAGCGGGGTTTCTCACAGATACGCAGTATTTT
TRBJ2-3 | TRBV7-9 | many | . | CASSLGGKTDTQYF | TGTGCCAGCAGCTTAGGAGGAAAAACAGATACGCAGTATTTT
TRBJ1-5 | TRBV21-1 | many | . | CASSTPSQTQPQHF | TGTGCCAGCAGCACGCCGTCACAAACCCAGCCCCAGCATTTT
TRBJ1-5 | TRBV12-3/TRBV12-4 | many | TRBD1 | CASSPPGQGTGNQPQHF | TGTGCCAGCAGTCCGCCGGGACAGGGTACGGGCAATCAGCCCCAGCATTTT
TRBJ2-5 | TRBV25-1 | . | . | CASSDKETQYF | TGTGCCAGCAGTGACAAAGAGACCCAGTACTTC
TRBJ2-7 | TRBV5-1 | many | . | CASNIRQPSYTDFYEQYF | TGCGCCAGCAACATTAGACAGCCCAGTTATACCGATTTCTACGAGCAGTACTTC
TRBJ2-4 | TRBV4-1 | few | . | CASSQEGAPNIQYF | TGCGCCAGCAGCCAAGAGGGGGCCCCAAACATTCAGTACTTC
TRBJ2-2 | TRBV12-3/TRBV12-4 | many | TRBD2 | CASSPWLAGGQNTGELFF | TGTGCCAGCAGTCCTTGGCTAGCGGGAGGTCAGAACACCGGGGAGCTGTTTTTT
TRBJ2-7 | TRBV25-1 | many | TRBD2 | CASSPPLAGGPYEQYF | TGTGCCAGCAGTCCCCCCCTAGCGGGAGGGCCTTACGAGCAGTACTTC
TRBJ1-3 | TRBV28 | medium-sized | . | CASSLGGNTIYF | TGTGCCAGCAGTTTAGGTGGAAACACCATATATTTT
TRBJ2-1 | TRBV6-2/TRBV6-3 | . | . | CASSPNPGQPGLFQFF | TGTGCCAGCAGTCCCAACCCCGGACAGCCGGGACTATTTCAGTTCTTC
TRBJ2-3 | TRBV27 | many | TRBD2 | CASSSGGGGTDTQYF | TGTGCCAGCAGTTCGGGGGGTGGGGGGACAGATACGCAGTATTTT
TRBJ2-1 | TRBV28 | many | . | CASSFLTGGPNEQFF | TGTGCCAGCAGTTTTCTGACTGGCGGCCCTAATGAGCAGTTCTTC
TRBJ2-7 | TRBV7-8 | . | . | CASSRRDGTLYEQYF | TGTGCCAGCAGCAGACGGGACGGAACTCTATACGAGCAGTACTTC
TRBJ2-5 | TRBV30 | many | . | CAWGTGTFATQYF | TGTGCCTGGGGGACCGGGACGTTCGCGACCCAGTACTTC
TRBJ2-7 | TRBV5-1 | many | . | CASSFGGYEQYF | TGCGCCAGCAGCTTCGGCGGCTACGAGCAGTACTTC